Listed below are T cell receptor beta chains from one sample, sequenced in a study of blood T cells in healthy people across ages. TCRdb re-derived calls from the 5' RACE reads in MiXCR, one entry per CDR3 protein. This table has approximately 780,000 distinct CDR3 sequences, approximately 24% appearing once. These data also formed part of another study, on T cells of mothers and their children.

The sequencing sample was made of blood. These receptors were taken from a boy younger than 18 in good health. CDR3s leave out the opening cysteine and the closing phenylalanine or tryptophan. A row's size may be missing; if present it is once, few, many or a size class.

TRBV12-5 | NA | ASGLGTPGHQQEKLF
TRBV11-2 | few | ASSLVEDRGGETQY
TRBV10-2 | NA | ASSEPPQFYGYT
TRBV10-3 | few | AISEGRTMPNYGYT
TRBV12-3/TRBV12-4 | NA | ASTRKRGTTYEQY
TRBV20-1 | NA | SARGILGPQH
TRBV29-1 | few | SVEVHPGTLNSYEQY
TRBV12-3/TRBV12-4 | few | ASSQGTVNQPQH
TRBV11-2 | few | ASSLVIVDTGELF
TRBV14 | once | ASSRAPGGTGELF
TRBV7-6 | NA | ASTYGMGLGELF
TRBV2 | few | ASSQTYSNQPQH
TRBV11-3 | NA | ASSPEWGEDNEQF
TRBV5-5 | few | ASTQRTHYNEQF
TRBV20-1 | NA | SAREGTGGPYQETQY
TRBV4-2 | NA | ASSQSGTRPYQETQY
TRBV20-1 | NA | SALKAGSSYEQY
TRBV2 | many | ASRETGVFYEQY
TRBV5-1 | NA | ASRTGYIQDTQY
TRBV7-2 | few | ASRFGLAGQETQY
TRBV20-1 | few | SAIDGEQY
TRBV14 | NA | ASSQRAGGGLEVTEAF
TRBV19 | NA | PSTPGGTQNTEAF
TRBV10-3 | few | AISESKLALSDTQY
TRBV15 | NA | ATSRGETGVETQY
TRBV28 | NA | ASSARSRWGQETQY
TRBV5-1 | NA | ASSLSSEVNTEAF